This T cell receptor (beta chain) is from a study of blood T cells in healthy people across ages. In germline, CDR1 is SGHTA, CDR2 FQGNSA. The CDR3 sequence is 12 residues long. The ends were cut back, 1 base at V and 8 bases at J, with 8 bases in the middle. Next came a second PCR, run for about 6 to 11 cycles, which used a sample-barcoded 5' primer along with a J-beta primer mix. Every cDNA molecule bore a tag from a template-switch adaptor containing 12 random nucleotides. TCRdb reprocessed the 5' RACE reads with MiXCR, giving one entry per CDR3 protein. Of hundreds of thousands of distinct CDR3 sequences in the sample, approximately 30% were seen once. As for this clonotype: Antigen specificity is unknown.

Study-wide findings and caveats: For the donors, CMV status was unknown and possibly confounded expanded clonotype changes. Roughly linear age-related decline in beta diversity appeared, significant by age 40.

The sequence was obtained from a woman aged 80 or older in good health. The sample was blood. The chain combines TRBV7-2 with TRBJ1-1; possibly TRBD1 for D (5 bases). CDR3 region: CTSSLDRWEAFF. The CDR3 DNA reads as TGTACCAGCAGCTTAGACAGGTGGGAAGCTTTCTTT.